The 20 T cell receptor beta chains presented below share a single source sample, sequenced in a study of vaccination effects on CD4 cells after COVID-19. These receptors are not linked to any known antigen. Clones were sequenced by immunoSEQ multiplex PCR, and TCRdb holds only the in-frame ones, with some missing. Found here are 14,000 or so clones, 80% of them singletons; the top ten hold about a sixth. Prior to sequencing, the ViraFEST assay stimulated PBMC with viral peptide pools, which expanded the antigen-specific CD4+ T cells. Culturing for 10 to 11 days preceded CD4+ T cell isolation. Infection dated between March and December 2020, before the Alpha, Beta and Delta variants reached the United States. Either the mRNA-1273 or the BNT162b2 vaccine was given to participants as two doses. Specimen: CD4+ T cells from PBMCs cultured with SARS-CoV-2 spike peptides, collected after COVID-19 vaccination. The receptors derive from a human donor who had a prior SARS-CoV-2 infection.

The chain recombines TRBV29-1 with TRBJ2-5; 15 bases are a match to TRBD2. Trimming took 6 bases from V and 5 from J; bases not matched to a gene: 4. Germline V lookup: CDR1 SQVTM, CDR2 ANQGSEA. The length of the CDR3 is 14 residues. The chain's CDR3 is CSVGLAGGWETQYF. The CDR3 DNA is TGCAGCGTGGGACTAGCGGGGGGATGGGAGACCCAGTACTTC.

This clone has just a few counts. The genes are TRBV19 and TRBJ1-1; a possible D gene is TRBD1 (6 bases). CDR3 length equals 15 residues. Trimming pared 6 bases from V and 1 base from J, leaving 15 bases between. The V gene's germline CDR1 is LNHDA and CDR2 SQIVND (reference sequence). CDR3 sequence: CASRRYRERNTEAFF. In DNA, the CDR3 is TGTGCCAGTAGGAGGTACAGGGAGAGGAACACTGAAGCTTTCTTT. The full variable domain, its missing parts supplied by reference TRBV19 and TRBJ1-1, is DGGITQSPKYLFRKEGQNVTLSCEQNLNHDAMYWYRQDPGQGLRLIYYSQIVNDFQKGDIAEGYSVSREKKESFPLTVTSAQKNPTAFYLCASRRYRERNTEAFFGQGTRLTVV.

The chain couples TRBV11-3 to TRBJ2-2; possibly TRBD1 for D (5 bases). Germline lookup yields CDR1 SGHNT and CDR2 YENEEA. V was trimmed by 0 bases and J by 0 bases, leaving 5 bases between them. The CDR3 is 15 residues long. Here the CDR3 DNA reads TGTGCCAGCAGCTTAGACAGGGCGAACACCGGGGAGCTGTTTTTT. It specifies CASSLDRANTGELFF.

This clone has just a few counts. The chain carries TRBV6-5 and TRBJ1-1; a weak D match, TRBD1 (5 bases). V shed 5 bases and J shed 1 base, with 11 bases lying between them. Per germline, CDR1 MNHEY and CDR2 SVGAGI. The CDR3 sequence is 14 residues long. CDR3 nucleotide sequence: TGTGCCAGCAGTCACAGGAGCTGGAACACTGAAGCTTTCTTT. Its protein product is CASSHRSWNTEAFF.

This clone occurred once. V and J are TRBV6-1 and TRBJ2-3; D uncertain. V was cut by 1 base and J by 2 bases, with 7 bases left in between. Germline-derived CDR1 and CDR2 are MNHNS and SASEGT. This CDR3 region has 14 residues. The CDR3 region has the DNA TGTGCCAGCAGTGAAGTTGGTCACACAGATACGCAGTATTTT. Protein: CASSEVGHTDTQYF.

The gene calls are TRBV5-8 and TRBJ1-2; weak D call: TRBD1 (6 bases). Germline lookup yields CDR1 SGHTS and CDR2 YDEGEE. The CDR3 is 16 amino acids. Deletions cut 4 bases from V and 4 bases from J, with 20 bases between. In nucleotides, the CDR3 is TGTGCCAGCAGCAACTGGCTTATACAGGGTTTCTATGGCTACACCTTC. This translates into CASSNWLIQGFYGYTF.

This chain links TRBV18 with TRBJ2-1, with D perhaps TRBD2 (6 bases). The V end lost 6 bases, the J end lost 0 bases, and 9 bases lay between the germline ends. The germline CDR1 and CDR2 sequences are KGHSH and LQKENI. CDR3 length: 14 residues. CDR3 sequence reads: CASSGGNSYNEQFF. In DNA, the CDR3 is TGTGCCAGCTCTGGAGGGAACTCCTACAATGAGCAGTTCTTC.

J is TRBJ2-2 and V is TRBV5-6; 7 bases map to TRBD2. The CDR3 length is 16 residues. Looked up from germline, CDR1 is SGHDT and CDR2 is YYEEEE. V was pared by 0 bases and J by 3 bases, with 5 bases of the junction left unmatched. CDR3 region: CASSLAGLADTGELFF. In nucleotides, the CDR3 is TGTGCCAGCAGCTTGGCAGGCCTAGCGGACACCGGGGAGCTGTTTTTT. Supplemented by reference TRBV5-6 and TRBJ2-2, the full variable domain reads DAGVTQSPTHLIKTRGQQVTLRCSPKSGHDTVSWYQQALGQGPQFIFQYYEEEERQRGNFPDRFSGHQFPNYSSELNVNALLLGDSALYLCASSLAGLADTGELFFGEGSRLTVL.

This sequence joins TRBV15 and TRBJ2-1; perhaps TRBD2 as D (6 bases). Trimming shortened V by 2 bases and J by 0 bases, and 14 bases separated the two germline ends. Germline values: CDR1 LNHNV, CDR2 YYDKDF (reference sequence). The CDR3 has 17 amino acids. The CDR3 reads CATSRIALASSYNEQFF. In nucleotides, the CDR3 is TGTGCCACCAGCAGAATAGCCCTAGCGAGCTCCTACAATGAGCAGTTCTTC. Full variable domain (outside the CDR3, taken from reference TRBV15 and TRBJ2-1): DAMVIQNPRYQVTQFGKPVTLSCSQTLNHNVMYWYQQKSSQAPKLLFHYYDKDFNNEADTPDNFQSRRPNTSFCFLDIRSPGLGDTAMYLCATSRIALASSYNEQFFGPGTRLTVL.

V and J are TRBV11-3 and TRBJ2-3; D may be TRBD2 (6 bases). This CDR3 spans 15 amino acids. Trimming took 3 bases from V and 1 from J, leaving 11 bases between them. CDR1 is SGHNT, CDR2 YENEEA, per germline. CDR3 loop: CASSFFASGTDTQYF. The CDR3 bases are TGTGCCAGCAGCTTTTTCGCTAGCGGCACAGATACGCAGTATTTT.

This clone occurred a few times. J is TRBJ1-1 and V is TRBV6-5; possibly TRBD1 for D (5 bases). Germline V gives CDR1 MNHEY, CDR2 SVGAGI. V lost 6 bases and J 3 bases, leaving 14 bases between the germline ends. The length of the CDR3 is 14 residues. CDR3 amino acids: CASRATGMDTEAFF. The CDR3 DNA is TGTGCCAGCAGAGCCACAGGCATGGACACTGAAGCTTTCTTT.

This clone was observed a handful of times. This chain uses TRBV5-1 with TRBJ1-6, with 7 bases fitting TRBD1. V shed 1 base, J shed 6 bases, and the junction held 4 bases outside the gene matches. Germline V gives CDR1 SGHRS, CDR2 YFSETQ. The length of the CDR3 is 15 residues. CDR3 loop: CASSLLGGSNSPLHF. The DNA for the CDR3 is TGCGCCAGCAGCTTGCTAGGGGGCTCTAATTCACCCCTCCACTTT. Full variable domain (missing parts from reference TRBV5-1 and TRBJ1-6): KAGVTQTPRYLIKTRGQQVTLSCSPISGHRSVSWYQQTPGQGLQFLFEYFSETQRNKGNFPGRFSGRQFSNSRSEMNVSTLELGDSALYLCASSLLGGSNSPLHFGNGTRLTVT.

The chain recombines TRBV18 with TRBJ1-2, with D tentatively TRBD1 (5 bases). This CDR3 spans 13 amino acids. Germline V gene lookup returns CDR1 KGHSH and CDR2 LQKENI. V lost 3 bases, J lost 4 bases, and 9 bases lay in between. The CDR3 here is CASSPLGAYGYTF. In DNA, the CDR3 is TGTGCCAGCTCACCCCTAGGGGCCTATGGCTACACCTTC.

The rearrangement joins TRBV9 to TRBJ2-1, with 9 nucleotides matching TRBD1. The CDR3 contains 15 residues. Per the germline V gene, CDR1 is SGDLS and CDR2 is YYNGEE. Losses at the gene ends were 2 bases for V and 4 bases for J; bases not matched to a gene: 4. CDR3 residues: CASSVDGQGYNEQFF. The CDR3 nucleotides read TGTGCCAGCAGCGTTGATGGACAGGGGTACAATGAGCAGTTCTTC.

V and J are TRBV6-5 and TRBJ2-3; D ambiguous. The length of the CDR3 is 12 residues. Trimming shortened V by 6 bases and J by 6 bases, and 10 bases separated the two germline ends. Germline V gene data show CDR1 as MNHEY and CDR2 as SVGAGI. The CDR3 sequence is CASSYLGDTQYF. The CDR3 DNA reads TGTGCCAGCAGCTATTTGGGGGATACGCAGTATTTT.

Sample share makes this clone large. Other nucleotide sequences from this sample produce the same CDR3. The chain couples TRBV6-5 to TRBJ2-7, with 8 bases that match TRBD2. CDR3 length equals 15 residues. The germline V gene has CDR1 MNHEY and CDR2 SVGAGI. The J segment lost 3 bases and the V segment lost 0 bases, leaving 4 bases of the junction unmatched. The CDR3 is CASSYSTGGIYEQYF. The CDR3 bases are TGTGCCAGCAGTTACTCTACGGGAGGGATCTACGAGCAGTACTTC.

This rearrangement joins TRBV3-1 (or the pseudogene TRBV3-2) to TRBJ1-2; D is perhaps TRBD1 (6 bases). V was clipped by 3 bases and J by 6 bases, with 11 bases between them. The CDR3 spans 13 residues. CDR1 is LGHDT and CDR2 is YNNKEL in the germline V gene (reference sequence). The CDR3 nucleotides are TGTGCCAGCAGCCATTTACAGGGAGATGGCTACACCTTC. Protein product: CASSHLQGDGYTF.

DNA for the CDR3: TGTGCCAGCACCTCTCTAGCAGATACGCAGTATTTT. This codes for CASTSLADTQYF. This chain links TRBV6-5 with TRBJ2-3, with D unclear. The CDR3 consists of 12 residues. Trimming shortened V by 7 bases and J by 4 bases, and 9 bases separated the two germline ends. From germline, CDR1 is MNHEY and CDR2 SVGAGI.

This clone was counted only a few times. The rearrangement uses TRBV7-9 and TRBJ2-6; D gene uncertain. Germline CDR1 is SEHNR and CDR2 is FQNEAQ (reference sequence). The CDR3 loop spans 15 amino acids. Trimming took 1 base from V and 4 from J, leaving 8 bases between them. CDR3 nucleotides: TGTGCCAGCAGCTTAGGGGTACCCGGGGCCAACGTCCTGACTTTC. Protein product: CASSLGVPGANVLTF.

This clone showed up just a few times. The chain couples TRBV5-1 to TRBJ2-7; 7 nucleotides agree with TRBD1. Trimming at V came to 2 bases and at J to 4 bases, leaving 6 bases not matched to a gene. This CDR3 has 14 amino acids. The germline CDR1 and CDR2 sequences are SGHRS and YFSETQ. CDR3 DNA: TGCGCCAGCAGCTTTACCGGGACAGTATACGAGCAGTACTTC. Translating gives CASSFTGTVYEQYF.